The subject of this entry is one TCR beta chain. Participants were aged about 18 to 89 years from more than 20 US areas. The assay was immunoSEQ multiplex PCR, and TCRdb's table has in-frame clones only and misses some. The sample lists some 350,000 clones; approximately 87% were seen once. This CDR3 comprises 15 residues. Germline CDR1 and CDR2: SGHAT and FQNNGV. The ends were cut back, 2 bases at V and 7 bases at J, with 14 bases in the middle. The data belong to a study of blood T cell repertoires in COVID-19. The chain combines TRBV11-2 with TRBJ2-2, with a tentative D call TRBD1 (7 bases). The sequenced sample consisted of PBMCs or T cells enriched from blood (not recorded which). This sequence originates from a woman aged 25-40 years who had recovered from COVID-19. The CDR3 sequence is CASSLRRGQGGELFF. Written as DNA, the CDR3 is TGTGCCAGCAGCTTACGGAGGGGGCAGGGCGGGGAGCTGTTTTTT. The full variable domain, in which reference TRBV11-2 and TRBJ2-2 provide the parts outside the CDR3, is EAGVAQSPRYKIIEKRQSVAFWCNPISGHATLYWYQQILGQGPKLLIQFQNNGVVDDSQLPKDRFSAERLKGVDSTLKIQPAKLEDSAVYLCASSLRRGQGGELFFGEGSRLTVL.